The clone carrying this T cell receptor beta chain was observed a handful of times. Its antigen is as yet unknown. TCRdb re-derived calls from the 5' RACE reads in MiXCR, one entry per CDR3 protein. The sample shows 270,000 or so distinct CDR3 sequences, 16% of them seen only once. This sample was taken from a study of T-cell memory formation after mild COVID-19. As for the study in general: Among the donors, TCR clusters were largely specific to each donor.

Whole-study findings and limits: That cross-reactive memory joined was suggested by some responding clones appearing in pre-infection memory. The SARS-CoV-2 specificity of second-wave clones reaching peak at day 37 remained unverified.

Trimming removed 3 bases from V and 7 bases from J; junction bases left unmatched: 3. The CDR3 is made up of 13 amino acids. Germline CDR1 is KGHSH and CDR2 is LQKENI. The material sequenced was PBMCs or a T cell subset sorted from them (not recorded which). This clonotype was sampled from a man younger than 35 who had mild COVID-19 (a few samples of this study predate the infection). Cell type and time point are not known. The chain has TRBV18 and TRBJ1-1; 9 positions agree with TRBD1. The CDR3 loop reads CASSPGQGDEAFF. In DNA form, the CDR3 reads TGTGCCAGCTCACCGGGACAGGGAGATGAAGCTTTCTTT.